This TCR beta chain was recovered during a study of T cells after yellow fever vaccination. CDR3 size: 15 residues. Germline V lookup: CDR1 MNHNS, CDR2 SASEGT. The ends were cut back, 2 bases at V and 4 bases at J, with 13 bases in the middle. TCRdb re-called the 5' RACE reads with MiXCR, one entry per CDR3 protein. The sample records roughly 300,000 distinct CDR3 sequences, approximately 7% being singletons. The TCR comes from a man between 18 and 29 years old who received the YFV17D yellow fever vaccine. The rearrangement links TRBV6-1 to TRBJ2-3, with a tentative D call TRBD1 (6 bases). The sample in question was PBMCs, obtained around 45 days after the first yellow fever vaccination. The CDR3 DNA reads as TGTGCCAGCAGTGAAACACAGGGTCGGGCAGATACGCAGTATTTT. This gives the protein CASSETQGRADTQYF.